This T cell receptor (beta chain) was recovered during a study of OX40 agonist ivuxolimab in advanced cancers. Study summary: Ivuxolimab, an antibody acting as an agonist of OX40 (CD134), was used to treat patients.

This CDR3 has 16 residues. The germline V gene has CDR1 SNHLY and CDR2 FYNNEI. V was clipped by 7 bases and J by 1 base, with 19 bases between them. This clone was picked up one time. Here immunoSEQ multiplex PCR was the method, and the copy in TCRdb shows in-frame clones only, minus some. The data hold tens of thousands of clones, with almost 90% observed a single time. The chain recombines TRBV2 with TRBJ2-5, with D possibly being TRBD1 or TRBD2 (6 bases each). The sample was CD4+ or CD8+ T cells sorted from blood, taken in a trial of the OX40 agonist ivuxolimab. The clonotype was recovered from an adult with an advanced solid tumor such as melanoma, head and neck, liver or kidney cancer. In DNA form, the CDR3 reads TGTGCCAGCACTATGAGTCAGGAGGGGGGCCAAGAGACCCAGTACTTC. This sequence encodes CASTMSQEGGQETQYF.